What follows are 5 T cell receptor beta chains derived from one specimen sequenced in a study of blood T cell repertoires in COVID-19. Data came from immunoSEQ multiplex PCR; TCRdb stores just in-frame clones and leaves some out. Of about 240,000 clones in the sample, around 89% were seen once. Sequencing was done on a sample of PBMCs or T cells enriched from blood (not recorded which). These receptors were collected from a woman aged 25 to 39 who had recovered from COVID-19.

The chain has TRBV6-5 and TRBJ2-3; D ambiguous. With 8 bases removed from V and 0 bases from J, the gap between germline ends came to 9 bases. The germline V gene encodes CDR1 MNHEY and CDR2 SVGAGI. This CDR3 has 13 residues. CDR3 protein: CASSSVSTDTQYF. The CDR3 DNA follows: TGTGCCAGCTCTAGTGTTAGCACAGATACGCAGTATTTT.

The V gene is TRBV15, the J gene TRBJ1-5; D is perhaps TRBD1 (6 bases). Trimming removed 0 bases from V and 7 bases from J, with 13 bases in between. The CDR3 loop spans 15 amino acids. Per the germline V gene, CDR1 is LNHNV and CDR2 is YYDKDF (reference sequence). In nucleotides, the CDR3 is TGTGCCACCAGCAGAGATAGGGCAGGGGAGCAGCCCCAGCATTTT. Encoded protein: CATSRDRAGEQPQHF.

The chain recombines TRBV20-1 with TRBJ1-5, with D perhaps TRBD1 (5 bases). Germline lookup yields CDR1 DFQATT and CDR2 SNEGSKA (reference sequence). CDR3 length: 15 amino acids. Trimming took 3 bases from V and 0 from J, leaving 12 bases between them. The CDR3 protein is CSASLSRDSNQPQHF. CDR3 nucleotide sequence: TGCAGTGCTAGTCTGAGCAGGGATAGCAATCAGCCCCAGCATTTT.

The genes are TRBV3-1 (or the pseudogene TRBV3-2) and TRBJ2-1; no clear D. The CDR3 has 15 amino acids. CDR1 and CDR2 from the germline V gene are LGHDT and YNNKEL (reference sequence). V lost 0 bases, J lost 4 bases, and 10 bases lay in between. CDR3 protein: CASSQDWQAYNEQFF. The CDR3 bases are TGTGCCAGCAGCCAAGATTGGCAGGCTTACAATGAGCAGTTCTTC.

The V and J genes are TRBV6-2 or TRBV6-3 and TRBJ2-2; 12 nucleotides align to TRBD2. Per germline, CDR1 MNHEY and CDR2 SVGEGT. There are 18 residues in the CDR3. V was pared by 2 bases and J by 3 bases, with 7 bases of the junction left unmatched. The CDR3 is CASSYPPPSGRDTGELFF. The CDR3 nucleotides read TGTGCCAGCAGTTACCCCCCCCCTAGCGGGAGGGACACCGGGGAGCTGTTTTTT.